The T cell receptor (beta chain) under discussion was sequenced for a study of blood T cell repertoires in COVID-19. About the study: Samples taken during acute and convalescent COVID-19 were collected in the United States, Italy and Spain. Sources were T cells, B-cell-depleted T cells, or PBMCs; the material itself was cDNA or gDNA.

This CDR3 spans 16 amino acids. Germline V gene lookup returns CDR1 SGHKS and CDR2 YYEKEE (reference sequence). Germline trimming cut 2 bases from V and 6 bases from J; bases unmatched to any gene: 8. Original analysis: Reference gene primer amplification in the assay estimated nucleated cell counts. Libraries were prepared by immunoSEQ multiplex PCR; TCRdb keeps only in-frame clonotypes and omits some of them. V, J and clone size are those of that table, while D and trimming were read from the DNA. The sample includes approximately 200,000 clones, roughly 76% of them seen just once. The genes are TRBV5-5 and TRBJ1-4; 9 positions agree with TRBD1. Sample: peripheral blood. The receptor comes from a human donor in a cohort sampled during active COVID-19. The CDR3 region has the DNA TGTGCCAGCAGCTTCTTATACGACAGGGGGTATGAAAAACTGTTTTTT. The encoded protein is CASSFLYDRGYEKLFF.